Here is one T cell receptor (beta chain) with its context. Its specificity is not known. The assay was immunoSEQ multiplex PCR, and TCRdb's table has in-frame clones only and misses some. This table has fewer than 150,000 clones, roughly 93% appearing once. These data originate in a study of T cell responses to AZD1222 COVID-19 vaccine. Overall study context: Pooling covered second doses at about 4 or about 12 weeks.

CDR1 LNHDA and CDR2 SQIVND come from the germline V gene (reference sequence). This CDR3 has 15 amino acids. J lost 3 bases, V lost 6 bases, and 5 bases had no gene match. Study outcomes and limitations: Donor demographics were predominantly white British with a female majority; clonal diversity may be underestimated. The CD4 TCRs associated with vaccination extended across spike and predominated at 160-218 and 743-854. The breadth and depth of Spike-specific TCRs increased once two AZD1222 doses had been given.

The material was peripheral blood, obtained on day 0 of AZD1222 vaccination. The V call is TRBV19, the J call TRBJ2-1, with 10 bases aligning to TRBD1. The clonotype originates from an adult in good health. CDR3 protein: CASSRRDRGYNEQFF. CDR3 bases: TGTGCCAGTAGCCGCCGGGACAGGGGCTACAATGAGCAGTTCTTC.